This is a list of T cell receptor beta chains from one sample in a study of T cell responses to AZD1222 COVID-19 vaccine. The assay was immunoSEQ multiplex PCR, and TCRdb's table has in-frame clones only and misses some. The table has about 160,000 clones, more than 70% seen once; the top ten hold roughly 5.5%. The material sequenced was peripheral blood, taken on day 0 of AZD1222 vaccination. These receptor sequences come from an adult in good health. Both conserved end residues are part of each CDR3. Fields, in order: clone size, D gene, V gene, J gene, CDR3 DNA, CDR3 protein. The D gene is left open where the match is weak. Rows give clone size only sometimes, using once, few, many, or a class for an expanded clone.

size: NA
D: TRBD1
V: TRBV10-3
J: TRBJ1-2
DNA: TGTGCCATCACCGGGACAGGGCAAGATGGCTACACCTTC
CDR3: CAITGTGQDGYTF

size: NA
D: TRBD2
V: TRBV24-1
J: TRBJ2-3
DNA: TGTGCCACCAGTGATCCGACTAGCTTTGGAGATACGCAGTATTTT
CDR3: CATSDPTSFGDTQYF

size: NA
D: NA
V: TRBV3-1/TRBV3-2
J: TRBJ1-1
DNA: TGTGCCAGCAGCCAAGTAAACACTGAAGCTTTCTTT
CDR3: CASSQVNTEAFF

size: NA
D: NA
V: TRBV27
J: TRBJ2-7
DNA: TGTGCCAGCAAAGGGGCAGCAGTTACCTACGAGCAGTACTTC
CDR3: CASKGAAVTYEQYF

size: NA
D: NA
V: TRBV6-2/TRBV6-3
J: TRBJ2-7
DNA: TGTGCCAGCAGTTACCCCCTAGCTGGACGGCCCTCTGGTGAGCAGTACTTC
CDR3: CASSYPLAGRPSGEQYF

size: NA
D: NA
V: TRBV6-5
J: TRBJ1-4
DNA: TGTGCCAGCAGTCCCCAGGGTACTTATAATGAAAAACTGTTTTTT
CDR3: CASSPQGTYNEKLFF

size: NA
D: NA
V: TRBV5-5
J: TRBJ1-4
DNA: TGTGCCAGCACCCCCACTTCATCCGGGCCGGATGAAAAACTGTTTTTT
CDR3: CASTPTSSGPDEKLFF

size: few
D: NA
V: TRBV3-1/TRBV3-2
J: TRBJ2-1
DNA: TGTGCCAGCAGCCAAGTCGGAGGCAATGAGCAGTTCTTC
CDR3: CASSQVGGNEQFF

size: NA
D: TRBD2
V: TRBV9
J: TRBJ2-1
DNA: TGTGCCAGCAGCCCGGGACTAGCGTCCTACAATGAGCAGTTCTTC
CDR3: CASSPGLASYNEQFF

size: NA
D: TRBD2
V: TRBV2
J: TRBJ2-3
DNA: TGTGCCAGCAGTGAGGCCGGGACTAGGACAGATACGCAGTATTTT
CDR3: CASSEAGTRTDTQYF

size: NA
D: TRBD1
V: TRBV7-2
J: TRBJ2-5
DNA: TGTGCCAGCAGCTACTCCGGGACAGGGGGAAGGGGAGAGACCCAGTACTTC
CDR3: CASSYSGTGGRGETQYF

size: NA
D: TRBD2
V: TRBV28
J: TRBJ2-6
DNA: TGTGCCAGCAGACCTCTAGCGGGGGCTGGGGCCAACGTCCTGACTTTC
CDR3: CASRPLAGAGANVLTF

size: NA
D: TRBD1
V: TRBV19
J: TRBJ1-1
DNA: TGTGCCAGTAGTATGAGTAACTCGGGGGACAGGGATCTTTTCTTT
CDR3: CASSMSNSGDRDLFF

size: NA
D: TRBD1
V: TRBV5-4
J: TRBJ1-2
DNA: TGTGCCAGCAGCTTGGACAGGGGGGACTATGGCTACACCTTC
CDR3: CASSLDRGDYGYTF

size: NA
D: NA
V: TRBV19
J: TRBJ2-1
DNA: TGTGCCAGTAAGGGCGGGTGGTCGGATGAGCAGTTCTTC
CDR3: CASKGGWSDEQFF

size: NA
D: NA
V: TRBV6-1
J: TRBJ1-1
DNA: TGTGCCAGCAGTGAAAACCCCAGGTCAAACACTGAAGCTTTCTTT
CDR3: CASSENPRSNTEAFF

size: NA
D: NA
V: TRBV10-3
J: TRBJ1-1
DNA: TGTGCCATCAGTGGGGCCTTGGGGCGAGTTCCAGAATCGACTGAAGCTTTCTTT
CDR3: CAISGALGRVPESTEAFF

size: once
D: TRBD1
V: TRBV14
J: TRBJ1-6
DNA: TGTGCCAGCAGCCCGAACCTGGGACAGACAAATTCACCCCTCCACTTT
CDR3: CASSPNLGQTNSPLHF

size: NA
D: NA
V: TRBV19
J: TRBJ1-5
DNA: TGTGCCAGTAGTATCCAAACCAGGGGTCAGCCCCAGCATTTT
CDR3: CASSIQTRGQPQHF

size: NA
D: NA
V: TRBV5-6
J: TRBJ2-2
DNA: TGTGCCAGCAGCTTGGTAGGGCGGAACACCGGGGAGCTGTTTTTT
CDR3: CASSLVGRNTGELFF

size: NA
D: NA
V: TRBV3-1/TRBV3-2
J: TRBJ2-7
DNA: TGTGCCAGCAGCCAAGCCCCGATCCATGAGCAGTACTTC
CDR3: CASSQAPIHEQYF

size: few
D: NA
V: TRBV7-9
J: TRBJ2-2
DNA: TGTGCCAGCAGCCCACTAACCCTCGCGAACACCGGGGAGCTGTTTTTT
CDR3: CASSPLTLANTGELFF

size: NA
D: NA
V: TRBV19
J: TRBJ2-1
DNA: TGTGCCAGTAGTCTGCGGTGGGGGGAGCTCAATGAGCAGTTCTTC
CDR3: CASSLRWGELNEQFF

size: NA
D: NA
V: TRBV7-2
J: TRBJ2-2
DNA: TGTGCCAGCAGCACCTACAGGGAGGCCGGGGAGCTGTTTTTT
CDR3: CASSTYREAGELFF

size: NA
D: NA
V: TRBV27
J: TRBJ1-6
DNA: TGTGCCAGCAGTTCTATAGGGTTCTCTAAGTCACCCCTCCACTTT
CDR3: CASSSIGFSKSPLHF

size: NA
D: NA
V: TRBV24-1
J: TRBJ2-2
DNA: TGTGCCACCAGCCACGATCCCGGGGAGCTGTTTTTT
CDR3: CATSHDPGELFF

size: NA
D: NA
V: TRBV3-1/TRBV3-2
J: TRBJ1-1
DNA: TGTGCCAGCACCTCCTTTCCCAGGGACCGGCAAGCTTTCTTT
CDR3: CASTSFPRDRQAFF

size: NA
D: TRBD2
V: TRBV9
J: TRBJ2-5
DNA: TGTGCCAGCAGCGCTCCGGGACTACAAGAGACCCAGTACTTC
CDR3: CASSAPGLQETQYF

size: NA
D: NA
V: TRBV5-1
J: TRBJ2-5
DNA: TGCGCCAGCAGCTTGGGTCGCGGGAAAGAGACCCAGTACTTC
CDR3: CASSLGRGKETQYF

size: NA
D: TRBD1
V: TRBV25-1
J: TRBJ2-1
DNA: TGTGCCAGCAGCCCTTTAACACAGGGGTACAATGAGCAGTTCTTC
CDR3: CASSPLTQGYNEQFF

size: NA
D: NA
V: TRBV28
J: TRBJ1-5
DNA: TGTGCCAGCAGTTCGCAAGCCGGCAATCAGCCCCAGCATTTT
CDR3: CASSSQAGNQPQHF

size: once
D: TRBD1
V: TRBV7-3
J: TRBJ1-2
DNA: TGTGCCAGCAGCTTAGGGGACAGATATGGCTACACCTTC
CDR3: CASSLGDRYGYTF

size: NA
D: NA
V: TRBV27
J: TRBJ1-6
DNA: TGTGCCAGCCGCCCCGACGAGGCTAACACCCTCCACTTT
CDR3: CASRPDEANTLHF

size: NA
D: TRBD2
V: TRBV30
J: TRBJ2-1
DNA: TGTGCCTGGAGATCGGGACTAGCGGGGTACAATGAGCAGTTCTTC
CDR3: CAWRSGLAGYNEQFF

size: NA
D: TRBD2
V: TRBV9
J: TRBJ2-1
DNA: TGTGCCAGCAGCCGACTAGCGGACAATGAGCAGTTCTTC
CDR3: CASSRLADNEQFF

size: NA
D: NA
V: TRBV6-1
J: TRBJ2-3
DNA: TGTGCCAGCAGTGACGGGACTCGTGGTGGCACAGATACGCAGTATTTT
CDR3: CASSDGTRGGTDTQYF

size: NA
D: NA
V: TRBV7-9
J: TRBJ1-2
DNA: TGTGCCAGCAGCACAAGCGGGGGGTTGTATGGCTACACCTTC
CDR3: CASSTSGGLYGYTF

size: NA
D: NA
V: TRBV30
J: TRBJ1-2
DNA: TGTGCCTGGAGTGTACCAGACAGATTGACCCATAACTATGGCTACACCTTC
CDR3: CAWSVPDRLTHNYGYTF

size: NA
D: TRBD2
V: TRBV3-1/TRBV3-2
J: TRBJ2-1
DNA: TGTGCCAGCAGCCAAGGACTAGCAACACACAATGAGCAGTTCTTC
CDR3: CASSQGLATHNEQFF

size: NA
D: NA
V: TRBV4-1
J: TRBJ2-5
DNA: TGCGCCAGCAGCCAACACCGCGGGGAGACCCAGTACTTC
CDR3: CASSQHRGETQYF

size: NA
D: NA
V: TRBV11-2
J: TRBJ1-1
DNA: TGTGCCAGCAGCTTCGGTTCCCTGGGAACTGAAGCTTTCTTT
CDR3: CASSFGSLGTEAFF

size: NA
D: NA
V: TRBV7-2
J: TRBJ2-2
DNA: TGTGCCAGCAGCTTAGGCCAAGGGGCTCGACCGAACACCGGGGAGCTGTTTTTT
CDR3: CASSLGQGARPNTGELFF

size: NA
D: NA
V: TRBV6-5
J: TRBJ1-2
DNA: TGTGCCAGCAGTTCCGGAGGGGGTAACTATGGCTACACCTTC
CDR3: CASSSGGGNYGYTF

size: NA
D: NA
V: TRBV5-4
J: TRBJ2-1
DNA: TGTGCCAGCAGGATAGGGTACAATGAGCAGTTCTTC
CDR3: CASRIGYNEQFF

size: NA
D: TRBD1
V: TRBV7-8
J: TRBJ1-6
DNA: TGTGCCAGCAGCGGCGGGACAGTCTATAATTCACCCCTCCACTTT
CDR3: CASSGGTVYNSPLHF

size: NA
D: TRBD1
V: TRBV18
J: TRBJ1-1
DNA: TGTGCCAGCTCACCAAGACAGGGCCCGAACACTGAAGCTTTCTTT
CDR3: CASSPRQGPNTEAFF

size: NA
D: NA
V: TRBV18
J: TRBJ2-7
DNA: TGTGCCAGCTCACCAGGAGACTACGAGCAGTACTTC
CDR3: CASSPGDYEQYF

size: once
D: NA
V: TRBV5-1
J: TRBJ1-1
DNA: TGCGCCAGCAGCCCCGGGGCCTCAAGAAGCGATGAAGCTTTCTTT
CDR3: CASSPGASRSDEAFF

size: NA
D: NA
V: TRBV7-8
J: TRBJ1-3
DNA: TGTGCCAGCAGCTTTGCAGGGGCTGGAAACACCATATATTTT
CDR3: CASSFAGAGNTIYF

size: NA
D: NA
V: TRBV11-2
J: TRBJ2-1
DNA: TGTGCCAGCAGCTTAGAGGTGGCAGGGAGTAGCTCCTACAATGAGCAGTTCTTC
CDR3: CASSLEVAGSSSYNEQFF

size: NA
D: TRBD1
V: TRBV5-1
J: TRBJ2-7
DNA: TGCGCCAGCAGCTTGGGGACAGGGGGCCTTTCCTACGAGCAGTACTTC
CDR3: CASSLGTGGLSYEQYF

size: NA
D: TRBD2
V: TRBV20-1
J: TRBJ2-7
DNA: TGCAGTGCTAGTATCTTTTCGGTACAGAAGAGAGGTAGCGGGGTCTCCTACGAGCAGTACTTC
CDR3: CSASIFSVQKRGSGVSYEQYF